The rows below give T cell receptor beta chains drawn from one sample of a study of regulatory T cells in long-lasting Graves disease. TCRdb called the multiplex PCR reads again in MiXCR, with one record for every CDR3 protein. Seen here are 550,000 or so distinct CDR3 sequences, approximately 12% observed once, and the top ten hold 7.5% to 9%. A further study also used this sample, focusing on T cells in Graves' hyperthyroidism and ophthalmopathy.

Sequenced material: peripheral blood mononuclear cells (PBMCs), taken at new diagnosis, from a patient treated with antithyroid drugs. Every receptor here comes from a woman aged 25-40 years with Graves disease. Both conserved end residues are part of each CDR3.

CASSYSTWAEASF | TRBJ1-1 | TRBV6-2/TRBV6-3
CASSFLENYEQYF | TRBJ2-7 | TRBV11-2
CSARDRRQDEKLFF | TRBJ1-4 | TRBV20-1
CASSLRIAGGPSNEQFF | TRBJ2-1 | TRBV7-8
CAWSVRENQPQHF | TRBJ1-5 | TRBV30
CASSLVPDYNEQFF | TRBJ2-1 | TRBV5-1
CASSIAPRGMNTGELFF | TRBJ2-2 | TRBV19
CASSSRGRTGGQYF | TRBJ2-3 | TRBV28
CASSSHSGAEQFF | TRBJ2-1 | TRBV7-6
CASSLQGKNTEAFF | TRBJ1-1 | TRBV7-2
CASSEDRGNTGELFF | TRBJ2-2 | TRBV18
CASSLGDQGEQYF | TRBJ2-7 | TRBV5-4
CASSSGNRDEQYF | TRBJ2-7 | TRBV19
CASSTVVPPEAFF | TRBJ1-1 | TRBV28
CASSPPNTEAFF | TRBJ1-1 | TRBV19
CASSAGGTPYNEQFF | TRBJ2-1 | TRBV11-2
CASSPQGALGIEQYF | TRBJ2-7 | TRBV5-1
CASSGRGLEMADTQYF | TRBJ2-3 | TRBV5-1
CAWRGGGRSPLHF | TRBJ1-6 | TRBV30
CASSRGLAGAQEQFF | TRBJ2-1 | TRBV12-3/TRBV12-4
CASSPRTNEKLFF | TRBJ1-4 | TRBV18
CAWSDSGTRVYEQYF | TRBJ2-7 | TRBV30
CASSPFLQREITGELFF | TRBJ2-2 | TRBV18
CAWRGRGGSYEQYF | TRBJ2-7 | TRBV30
CASSLLAPTGEAFF | TRBJ1-1 | TRBV13
CASSIDGDTEAFF | TRBJ1-1 | TRBV19
CASTPKIDEQYF | TRBJ2-7 | TRBV12-3/TRBV12-4
CASSSHLTRTGSTDTQYF | TRBJ2-3 | TRBV27
CASSFLRGRTYEQYF | TRBJ2-7 | TRBV28
CASKGDDRAGDQPQHF | TRBJ1-5 | TRBV2
CASSPILQGTSEQYF | TRBJ2-7 | TRBV18
CASRPLAGGPDTQYF | TRBJ2-3 | TRBV5-5
CASSIREGVGNQPQHF | TRBJ1-5 | TRBV19
CASSNPTGVNGYTF | TRBJ1-2 | TRBV19
CASTPSASSYNEQFF | TRBJ2-1 | TRBV7-2
CASSQYRGREKLFF | TRBJ1-4 | TRBV7-2
CASSLELHSYGYTF | TRBJ1-2 | TRBV12-3/TRBV12-4
CASSYDRGNSPLHF | TRBJ1-6 | TRBV6-2/TRBV6-3
CASSLRVGDEQYF | TRBJ2-7 | TRBV28
CASSFGIKGEYRYEQYF | TRBJ2-7 | TRBV28
CASSTDRGRHYRGGYTF | TRBJ1-2 | TRBV19
CSARDPNSAKDTQYF | TRBJ2-3 | TRBV20-1